The entry below gives a single T cell receptor beta chain sequence along with its context. Its antigen is still unknown. This entry is derived from a study of T cell responses to AZD1222 COVID-19 vaccine. The study, taken as a whole, reports: The sample set comprised mostly white British donors with more females, and clonal diversity was possibly underestimated. Spike-specific TCR breadth and depth both grew after two AZD1222 doses. Reportedly, nearly half of unique spike TCRs recognized epitopes outside B.1.351/B.1.1.7 mutations.

V gave up 4 bases and J gave up 4 bases, with 10 bases separating them. This CDR3 has 13 amino acids. CDR1 is SGHDN, CDR2 FVKESK, per germline. Using immunoSEQ multiplex PCR, the repertoire was profiled, and TCRdb retains in-frame clones only, with some absent. The repertoire consists of around 70,000 clones, with less than 85% occurring once and the leading ten covering approximately 23%. This material consisted of peripheral blood, taken on day 0 of MenACWY control vaccination. This receptor was obtained from an adult in good health. This sequence joins TRBV14 and TRBJ1-2, with D possibly TRBD1 on 5 matching bases. The CDR3 region has the DNA TGTGCCAGCAGCCCCTTCGGGGGCTATGGCTACACCTTC. Encoded protein: CASSPFGGYGYTF.